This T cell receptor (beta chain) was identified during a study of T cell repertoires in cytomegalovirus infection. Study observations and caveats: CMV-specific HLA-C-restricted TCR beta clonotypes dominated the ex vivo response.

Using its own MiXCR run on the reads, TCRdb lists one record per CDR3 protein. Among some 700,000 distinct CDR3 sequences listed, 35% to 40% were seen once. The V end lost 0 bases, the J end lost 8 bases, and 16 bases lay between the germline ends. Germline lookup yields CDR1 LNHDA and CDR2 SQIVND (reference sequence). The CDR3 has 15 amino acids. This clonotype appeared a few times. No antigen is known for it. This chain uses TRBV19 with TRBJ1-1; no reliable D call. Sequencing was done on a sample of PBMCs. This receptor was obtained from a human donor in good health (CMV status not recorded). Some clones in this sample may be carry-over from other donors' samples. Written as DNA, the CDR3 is TGTGCCAGTAGTATAGATCCCAACGGTGCCACGGAAGCTTTCTTT. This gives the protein CASSIDPNGATEAFF.